This T cell receptor beta chain was sequenced during a study of T-cell reconstitution after alpha-beta-depleted transplantation in children. Germline V lookup: CDR1 SEHNR, CDR2 FQNEAQ (reference sequence). CDR3 length: 13 amino acids. The V gene lost 8 bases and the J gene lost 3 bases, with 13 bases spanning the gap. Whole-study results and caveats: For some patients, TCRbeta diversity was high at day 60 because of recipient T cells and thymic progenitors that survived.

It was with unique molecular identifiers that the TCRbeta library was prepared. TCRdb reprocessed the PCR reads with MiXCR, giving one entry per CDR3 protein. Among 700,000 to 850,000 distinct CDR3 sequences listed, around 17% were seen once. This clonotype occurred once. Its cognate antigen is unknown. The source of this sequence is a male patient younger than 18 who had a stem cell transplant for acute lymphoblastic leukemia, so the T cells may come from the graft donor. The sequences come from PBMCs, mostly from graft donor cells, collected 360 days after TCRalphabeta/CD19-depleted stem cell transplant. The chain joins TRBV7-9 to TRBJ2-5, with D perhaps TRBD1 or TRBD2 (6 bases each). The CDR3 protein is CASSGQREETQYF. CDR3 DNA sequence: TGTGCCAGCTCAGGACAGCGGGAAGAGACCCAGTACTTC.